This paragraph reports one T cell receptor beta chain. Isolated RNA was reverse transcribed into cDNA used as the sequencing template. Using immunoSEQ multiplex PCR, the repertoire was profiled, and TCRdb retains in-frame clones only, with some absent. The sample records about 200,000 clones, roughly three fifths being singletons. The data were obtained in a study of CD8+ T cells in alopecia areata. This CDR3 has 16 amino acids. V trimming: 4 bases; J trimming: 2 bases; junction bases outside the gene matches: 9. CDR1 and CDR2 (germline): SGHDT, YYEEEE. The V and J genes are TRBV5-6 and TRBJ2-3, with 8 bases lining up with TRBD2. Material for sequencing was CD8+ T cells sorted from blood. The source is a human donor in good health. CDR3 in DNA: TGTGCCAGCAGCCCCGATCCGGGGGGGATCACAGATACGCAGTATTTT. It translates to CASSPDPGGITDTQYF.